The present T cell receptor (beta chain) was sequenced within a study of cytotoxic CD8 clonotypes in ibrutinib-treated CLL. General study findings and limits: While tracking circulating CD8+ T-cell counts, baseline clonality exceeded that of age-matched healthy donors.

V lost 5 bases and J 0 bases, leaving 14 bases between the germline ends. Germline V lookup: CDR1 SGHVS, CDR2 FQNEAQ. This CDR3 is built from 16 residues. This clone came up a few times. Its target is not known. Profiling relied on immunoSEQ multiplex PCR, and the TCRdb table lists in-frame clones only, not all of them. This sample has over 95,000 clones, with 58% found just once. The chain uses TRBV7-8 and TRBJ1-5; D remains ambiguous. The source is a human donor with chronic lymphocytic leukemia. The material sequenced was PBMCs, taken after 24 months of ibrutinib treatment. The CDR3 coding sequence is TGTGCCAGCAGCCCCCGCGTGGCGCATAGCAATCAGCCCCAGCATTTT. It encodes CASSPRVAHSNQPQHF.